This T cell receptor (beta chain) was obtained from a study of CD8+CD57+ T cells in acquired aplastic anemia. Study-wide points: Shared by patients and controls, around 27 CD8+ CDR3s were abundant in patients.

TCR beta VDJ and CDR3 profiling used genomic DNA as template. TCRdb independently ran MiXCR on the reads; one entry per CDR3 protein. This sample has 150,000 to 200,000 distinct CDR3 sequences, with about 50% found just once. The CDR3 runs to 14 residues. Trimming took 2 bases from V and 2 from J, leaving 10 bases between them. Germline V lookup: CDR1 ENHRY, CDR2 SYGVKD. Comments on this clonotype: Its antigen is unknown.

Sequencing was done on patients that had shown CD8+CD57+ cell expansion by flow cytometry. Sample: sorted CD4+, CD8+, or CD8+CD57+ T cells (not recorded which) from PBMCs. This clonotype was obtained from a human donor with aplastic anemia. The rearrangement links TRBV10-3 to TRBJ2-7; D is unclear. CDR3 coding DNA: TGTGCCATCAGTGAGGAGTCAGCTCCCTACGAGCAGTACTTC. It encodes CAISEESAPYEQYF.